This TCR beta chain was observed in a study of blood T cells in healthy people across ages. General study results and limits: Changes seen in expanded clonotypes were possibly confounded by donor CMV status left unknown. More naive CD4+ cells and higher diversity marked long-lived donors relative to aged donors. A strong correlation was seen between TCR beta diversity and naive T cell percentage.

For this clonotype: Antigen specificity is unknown.

The authors ran a second PCR of about 7 to 11 cycles using a sample-barcoded 5' primer and a J-beta primer mix. TCRdb independently ran MiXCR on the 5' RACE reads; one entry per CDR3 protein. The profile shows approximately 800,000 distinct CDR3 sequences, 55% to 75% of them singletons. Germline V CDR1 and CDR2: MNHEY, SVGAGI. The CDR3 sequence is 14 residues long. V was clipped by 0 bases and J by 4 bases, with 4 bases between them. Material: blood. J is TRBJ2-6 and V is TRBV6-5; D is unclear. The source of this sequence is a young man in good health. CDR3 residues: CASSYSTGANVLTF. CDR3 sequence (DNA): TGTGCCAGCAGTTACTCCACGGGGGCCAACGTCCTGACTTTC.